The clone carrying this TCR beta chain was picked up many times. No antigen is known for it. The lymph nodes were axillary draining lymph nodes from breast cancer patients. This entry comes from a study of breast tumors, draining lymph nodes, adjacent tissues. Study-level findings and limits: Tumor TCR diversity was below lymph nodes but above nontumor tissue. Luminal-like breast cancer showed significantly greater tumor-nontumor repertoire similarity than basal-like breast cancer did.

V lost 3 bases, J lost 6 bases, and 13 bases lay in between. The CDR3 contains 13 residues. Germline CDR1 reads SGHRS; CDR2 reads YFSETQ. MiXCR, applied by TCRdb to the multiplex PCR reads, yields one record per CDR3 protein. The table lists 200,000 to 300,000 distinct CDR3 sequences, 30% of them singletons. The sequence derives from a female donor with breast cancer. Some clones in this sample may be carry-over from other donors' samples. Sequenced input: axillary lymph node tissue. The chain joins TRBV5-1 to TRBJ2-7; D is possibly TRBD2 (5 bases). CDR3 nucleotides: TGCGCCAGCAGCTCCGGGGTTAGTGGCGAGCAGTACTTC. Amino acids: CASSSGVSGEQYF.